This T cell receptor (beta chain) was sequenced during a study of blood T cell repertoires in COVID-19. Looking at the study overall: T cells, B-cell-depleted T cells, or PBMCs supplied cDNA or gDNA.

Assay used: immunoSEQ multiplex PCR; TCRdb lists only in-frame clones, some missing. Here the sample spans about 36,000 clones, about 76% being singletons. J was trimmed by 2 bases and V by 1 base; bases with no gene match: 7. CDR1 is ENHRY and CDR2 is SYGVKD in the germline V gene. This CDR3 region has 17 residues. Specimen: peripheral blood. The sequence was obtained from a man in his 70s with COVID-19, enrolled during active disease. This rearrangement joins TRBV10-3 to TRBJ2-7; 11 positions match TRBD2. The CDR3 region is CAISELVAGGTTYEQYF. CDR3 in DNA: TGTGCCATCAGTGAGTTGGTAGCGGGGGGGACTACCTACGAGCAGTACTTC.